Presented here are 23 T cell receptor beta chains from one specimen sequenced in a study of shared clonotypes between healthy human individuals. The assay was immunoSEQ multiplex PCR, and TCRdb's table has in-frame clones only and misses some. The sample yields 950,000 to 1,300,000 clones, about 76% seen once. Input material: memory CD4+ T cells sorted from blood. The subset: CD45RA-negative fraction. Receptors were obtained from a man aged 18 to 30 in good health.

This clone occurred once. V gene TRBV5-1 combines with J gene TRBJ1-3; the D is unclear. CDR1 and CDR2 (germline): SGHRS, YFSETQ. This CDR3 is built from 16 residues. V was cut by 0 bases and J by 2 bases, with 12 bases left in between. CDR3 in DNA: TGCGCCAGCAGCTTGGATCATGGGTCAGCTGGAAACACCATATATTTT. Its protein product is CASSLDHGSAGNTIYF.

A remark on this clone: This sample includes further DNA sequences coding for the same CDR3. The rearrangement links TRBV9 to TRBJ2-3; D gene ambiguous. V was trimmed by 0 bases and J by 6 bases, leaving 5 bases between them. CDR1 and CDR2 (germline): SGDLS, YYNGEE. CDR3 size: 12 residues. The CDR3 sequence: CASSVVGDTQYF. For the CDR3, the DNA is TGTGCCAGCAGCGTAGTCGGGGATACGCAGTATTTT.

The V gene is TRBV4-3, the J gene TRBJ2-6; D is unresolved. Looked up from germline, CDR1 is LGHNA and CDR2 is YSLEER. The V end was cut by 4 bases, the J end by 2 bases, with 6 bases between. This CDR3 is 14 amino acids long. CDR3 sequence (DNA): TGCGCCAGCAGCCCCCAGGCTGGGGCCAACGTCCTGACTTTC. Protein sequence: CASSPQAGANVLTF.

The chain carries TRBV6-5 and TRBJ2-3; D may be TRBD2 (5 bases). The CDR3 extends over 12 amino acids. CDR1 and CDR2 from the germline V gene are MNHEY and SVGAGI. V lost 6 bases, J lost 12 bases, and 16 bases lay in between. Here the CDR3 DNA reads TGTGCCAGCAGCCCGGGGAGCGCCCTACAGTATTTT. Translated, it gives CASSPGSALQYF.

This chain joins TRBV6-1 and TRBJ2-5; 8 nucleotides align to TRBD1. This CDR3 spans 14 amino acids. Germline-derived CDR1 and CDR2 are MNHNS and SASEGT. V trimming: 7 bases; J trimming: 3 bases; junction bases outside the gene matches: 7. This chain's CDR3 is CASIPGTGEETQYF. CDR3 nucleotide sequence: TGTGCCAGCATCCCCGGGACAGGAGAAGAGACCCAGTACTTC.

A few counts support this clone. The CDR3 nucleotides read TGTGCCAGTAGTATCGGCAACGGAAACATTCAGTACTTC. Its translation is CASSIGNGNIQYF. V and J are TRBV19 and TRBJ2-4, with D hard to call. Trimming took off 3 bases at V and 6 bases at J, with 9 bases between the two ends. This CDR3 comprises 13 residues. Germline V lookup: CDR1 LNHDA, CDR2 SQIVND (reference sequence).

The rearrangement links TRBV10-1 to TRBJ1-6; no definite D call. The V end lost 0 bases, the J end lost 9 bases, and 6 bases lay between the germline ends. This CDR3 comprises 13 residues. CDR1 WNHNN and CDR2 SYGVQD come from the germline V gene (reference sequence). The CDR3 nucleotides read TGCGCCAGCAGTGAGTCCTTCTCTTCACCCCTCCACTTT. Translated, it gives CASSESFSSPLHF.

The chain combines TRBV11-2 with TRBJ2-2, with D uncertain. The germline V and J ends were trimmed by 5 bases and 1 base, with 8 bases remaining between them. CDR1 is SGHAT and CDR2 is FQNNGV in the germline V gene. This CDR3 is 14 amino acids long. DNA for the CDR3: TGTGCCAGCAGCCTGGACCAGAACACCGGGGAGCTGTTTTTT. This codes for CASSLDQNTGELFF.

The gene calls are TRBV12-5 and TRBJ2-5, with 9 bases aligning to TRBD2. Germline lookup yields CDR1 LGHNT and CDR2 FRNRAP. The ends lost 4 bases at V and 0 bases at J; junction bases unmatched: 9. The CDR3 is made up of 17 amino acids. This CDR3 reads CASGSWGGRAYQETQYF. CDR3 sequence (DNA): TGTGCTAGTGGTTCGTGGGGCGGGAGGGCCTACCAAGAGACCCAGTACTTC. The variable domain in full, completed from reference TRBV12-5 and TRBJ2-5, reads DARVTQTPRHKVTEMGQEVTMRCQPILGHNTVFWYRQTMMQGLELLAYFRNRAPLDDSGMPKDRFSAEMPDATLATLKIQPSEPRDSAVYFCASGSWGGRAYQETQYFGPGTRLLVL.

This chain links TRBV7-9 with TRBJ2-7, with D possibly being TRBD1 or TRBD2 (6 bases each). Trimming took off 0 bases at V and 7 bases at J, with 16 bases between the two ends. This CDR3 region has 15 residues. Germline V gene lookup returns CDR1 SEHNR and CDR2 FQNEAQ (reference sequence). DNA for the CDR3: TGTGCCAGCAGCTTAGCGCTGGGGGGCCCGGATGAGCAGTACTTC. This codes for CASSLALGGPDEQYF.

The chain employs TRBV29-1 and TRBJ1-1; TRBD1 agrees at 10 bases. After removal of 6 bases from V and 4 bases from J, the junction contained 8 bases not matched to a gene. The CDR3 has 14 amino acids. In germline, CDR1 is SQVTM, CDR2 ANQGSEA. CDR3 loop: CSVLPGQGTTEAFF. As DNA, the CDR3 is TGCAGCGTCCTGCCGGGACAGGGGACCACTGAAGCTTTCTTT.

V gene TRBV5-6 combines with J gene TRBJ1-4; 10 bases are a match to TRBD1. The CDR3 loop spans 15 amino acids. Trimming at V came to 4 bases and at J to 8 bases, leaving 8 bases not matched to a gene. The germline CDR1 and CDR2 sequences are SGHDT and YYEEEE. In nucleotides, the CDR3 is TGTGCCAGCAGCGGAACCGGGACAGGGGAAGAAAAACTGTTTTTT. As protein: CASSGTGTGEEKLFF.

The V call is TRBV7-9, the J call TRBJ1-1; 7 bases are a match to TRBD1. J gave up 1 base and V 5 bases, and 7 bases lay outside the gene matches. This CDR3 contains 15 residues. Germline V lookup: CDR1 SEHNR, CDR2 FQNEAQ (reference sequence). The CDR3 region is CASSPAEGANTEAFF. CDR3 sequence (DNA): TGTGCCAGCAGCCCGGCCGAGGGGGCGAACACTGAAGCTTTCTTT.

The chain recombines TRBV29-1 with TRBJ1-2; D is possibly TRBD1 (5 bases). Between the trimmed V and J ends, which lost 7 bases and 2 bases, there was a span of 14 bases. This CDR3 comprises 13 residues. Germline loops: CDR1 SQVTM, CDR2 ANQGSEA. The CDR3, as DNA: TGCAGCGGGCGGGAAGGGGCCAACTATGGCTACACCTTC. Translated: CSGREGANYGYTF.

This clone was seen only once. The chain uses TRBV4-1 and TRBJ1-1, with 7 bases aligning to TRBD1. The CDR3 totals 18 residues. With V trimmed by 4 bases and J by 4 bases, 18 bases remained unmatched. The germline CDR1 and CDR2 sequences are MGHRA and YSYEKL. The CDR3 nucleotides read TGCGCCAGCAGCCCTTTAGGGCCACAGGGGAGGGCGAGCACTGAAGCTTTCTTT. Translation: CASSPLGPQGRASTEAFF.

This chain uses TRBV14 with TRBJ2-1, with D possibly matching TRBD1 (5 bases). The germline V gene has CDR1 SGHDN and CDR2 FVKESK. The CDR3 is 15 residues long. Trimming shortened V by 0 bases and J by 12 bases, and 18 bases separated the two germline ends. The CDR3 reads CASSQEIPGQGGQFF. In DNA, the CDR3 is TGTGCCAGCAGCCAAGAGATCCCCGGCCAGGGTGGGCAGTTCTTC.

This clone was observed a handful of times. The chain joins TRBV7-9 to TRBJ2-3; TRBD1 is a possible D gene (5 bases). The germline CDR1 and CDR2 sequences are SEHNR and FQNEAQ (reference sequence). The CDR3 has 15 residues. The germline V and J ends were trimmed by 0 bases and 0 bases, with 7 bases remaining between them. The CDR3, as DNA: TGTGCCAGCAGCTTAGCGGGGCATAGCACAGATACGCAGTATTTT. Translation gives CASSLAGHSTDTQYF.

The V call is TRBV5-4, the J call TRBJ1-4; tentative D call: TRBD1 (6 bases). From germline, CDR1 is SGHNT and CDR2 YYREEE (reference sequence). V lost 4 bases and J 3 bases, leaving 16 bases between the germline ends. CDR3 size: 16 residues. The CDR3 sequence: CASSRGFDNSNEKLFF. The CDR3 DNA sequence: TGTGCCAGCAGCAGGGGGTTTGACAACTCTAATGAAAAACTGTTTTTT. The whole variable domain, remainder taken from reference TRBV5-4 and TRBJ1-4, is ETGVTQSPTHLIKTRGQQVTLRCSSQSGHNTVSWYQQALGQGPQFIFQYYREEENGRGNFPPRFSGLQFPNYSSELNVNALELDDSALYLCASSRGFDNSNEKLFFGSGTQLSVL.

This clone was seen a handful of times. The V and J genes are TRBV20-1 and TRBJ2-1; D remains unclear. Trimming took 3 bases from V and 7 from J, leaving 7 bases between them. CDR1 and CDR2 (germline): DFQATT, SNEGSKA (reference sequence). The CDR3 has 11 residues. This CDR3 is CSASQKNEQFF. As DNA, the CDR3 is TGCAGTGCTAGTCAGAAGAATGAGCAGTTCTTC.

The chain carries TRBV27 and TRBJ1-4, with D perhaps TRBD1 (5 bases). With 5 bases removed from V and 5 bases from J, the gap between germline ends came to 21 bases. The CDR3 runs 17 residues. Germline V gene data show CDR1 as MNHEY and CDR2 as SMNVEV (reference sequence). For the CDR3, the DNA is TGTGCCAGCAGTCCACACCCCCTATACAGGAGCAATGAAAAACTGTTTTTT. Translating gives CASSPHPLYRSNEKLFF.

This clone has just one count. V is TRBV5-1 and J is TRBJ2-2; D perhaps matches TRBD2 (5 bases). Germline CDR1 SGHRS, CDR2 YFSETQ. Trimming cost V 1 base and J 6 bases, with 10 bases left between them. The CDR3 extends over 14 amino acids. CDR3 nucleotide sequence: TGCGCCAGCAGCTTGCGGGGATGGGCCGGGGAGCTGTTTTTT. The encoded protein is CASSLRGWAGELFF.

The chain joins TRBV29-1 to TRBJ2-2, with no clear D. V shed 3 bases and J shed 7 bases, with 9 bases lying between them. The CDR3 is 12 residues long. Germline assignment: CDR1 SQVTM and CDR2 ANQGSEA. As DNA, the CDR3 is TGCAGCGTTGAGTTCTCCAGCGGGGAGCTGTTTTTT. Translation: CSVEFSSGELFF.

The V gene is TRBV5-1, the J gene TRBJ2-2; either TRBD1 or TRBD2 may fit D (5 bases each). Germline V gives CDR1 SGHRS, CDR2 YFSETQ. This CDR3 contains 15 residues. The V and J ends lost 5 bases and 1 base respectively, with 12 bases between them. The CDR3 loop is CASRSGRLNTGELFF. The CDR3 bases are TGCGCCAGCAGGTCGGGACGGCTGAACACCGGGGAGCTGTTTTTT.